A single sample gave rise to the 3 T cell receptor beta chains below, sequenced in a study of cytomegalovirus exposure and HLA in healthy donors. Primers: 60 Vbeta forward and 13 Jbeta reverse. Assay: immunoSEQ multiplex PCR; the TCRdb copy retains only in-frame clones and omits some. Recorded for this sample: about 48,000 clones. The sequencing sample was made of PBMCs. The source of these receptors is a middle-aged woman in good health and CMV-seronegative.

The V call is TRBV5-1, the J call TRBJ2-3; 11 nucleotides align to TRBD2. V lost 3 bases to trimming and J lost 0 bases; unmatched junction nucleotides: 9. This CDR3 is 18 amino acids long. From germline, CDR1 is SGHRS and CDR2 YFSETQ. This CDR3 is CASSWWGTSGQSTDTQYF. In nucleotides, the CDR3 is TGCGCCAGCAGCTGGTGGGGGACTAGCGGCCAAAGCACAGATACGCAGTATTTT.

The chain uses TRBV9 and TRBJ1-5; 10 nucleotides agree with TRBD1. The J segment lost 7 bases and the V segment lost 7 bases, leaving 17 bases of the junction unmatched. The CDR3 contains 17 residues. The germline gives CDR1 SGDLS, CDR2 YYNGEE. CDR3 in amino acids: CASSKGQGISELQPQHF. The CDR3 DNA reads as TGTGCCAGCTCGAAGGGACAGGGGATTAGTGAGCTACAGCCCCAGCATTTT. Based on the CDR3 plus reference TRBV9 and TRBJ1-5, the full variable domain is DSGVTQTPKHLITATGQRVTLRCSPRSGDLSVYWYQQSLDQGLQFLIQYYNGEERAKGNILERFSAQQFPDLHSELNLSSLELGDSALYFCASSKGQGISELQPQHFGDGTRLSIL.

The chain couples TRBV5-1 to TRBJ2-1; D possibly corresponds to TRBD2 (7 bases). Germline V gene lookup returns CDR1 SGHRS and CDR2 YFSETQ. The CDR3 spans 14 residues. V dropped 9 bases and J dropped 3 bases, with 16 bases sitting between them. The CDR3, as DNA: TGCGCCAACAATCGGGGGGCAGACTACAATGAGCAGTTCTTC. It is translated as CANNRGADYNEQFF.